These 2 T cell receptor beta chains came from one sample sequenced in a study of beta chain features in type 1 diabetes. The authors reverse transcribed all of the isolated RNA, so sequencing captured expressed TCRB transcripts. Sequenced by immunoSEQ multiplex PCR; TCRdb stores in-frame clones only, minus some. The table has hundreds of thousands of clones, 14% seen once. The sequencing sample was made of naive CD4+ T cells from blood. These receptors were collected from a man aged 25 to 45 in good health.

The V call is TRBV18, the J call TRBJ2-3, with D perhaps matching TRBD1 (7 bases). CDR3 length: 15 residues. Germline V lookup: CDR1 KGHSH, CDR2 LQKENI. The V gene lost 6 bases and the J gene lost 6 bases, with 19 bases spanning the gap. This chain's CDR3 is CASSLGGTVGDTQYF. The DNA of the CDR3 is TGTGCCAGCTCTCTCGGCGGGACAGTGGGGGATACGCAGTATTTT. Together with reference TRBV18 and TRBJ2-3, the CDR3 gives the full variable domain: NAGVMQNPRHLVRRRGQEARLRCSPMKGHSHVYWYRQLPEEGLKFMVYLQKENIIDESGMPKERFSAEFPKEGPSILRIQQVVRGDSAAYFCASSLGGTVGDTQYFGPGTRLTVL.

The genes are TRBV5-4 and TRBJ2-7; no definite D call. In germline, CDR1 is SGHNT, CDR2 YYREEE (reference sequence). The CDR3 has 14 amino acids. V was pared by 0 bases and J by 6 bases, with 13 bases between. In DNA form, the CDR3 reads TGTGCCAGCAGCTTGGGGGCCGAACTTGGCGAGCAGTACGTC. This encodes CASSLGAELGEQYV.